The 5 T cell receptor beta chains below come from one sample, sequenced in a study of CD8+ T cells in alopecia areata. Investigators isolated RNA and reverse transcribed it into cDNA to act as the sequencing template. The assay was immunoSEQ multiplex PCR, and TCRdb's table has in-frame clones only and misses some. The sample yields about 110,000 clones, roughly 64% seen once. Material: CD8+ T cells sorted from blood. All receptors come from a human donor in good health.

The genes are TRBV6-5 and TRBJ1-1; D unresolved. In germline, CDR1 is MNHEY, CDR2 SVGAGI. The length of the CDR3 is 13 residues. The V and J ends lost 5 bases and 4 bases respectively, with 11 bases between them. The CDR3 is CASSPLGGTEAFF. The CDR3 bases are TGTGCCAGCAGTCCCTTGGGTGGCACTGAAGCTTTCTTT.

This rearrangement joins TRBV4-2 to TRBJ1-1; D uncertain. This CDR3 is 13 amino acids long. The V gene's germline CDR1 is LGHNA and CDR2 YNFKEQ. The V end lost 6 bases, the J end lost 3 bases, and 11 bases lay between the germline ends. CDR3 loop: CASRRNGDTEAFF. The CDR3 DNA reads as TGTGCCAGCAGGAGAAATGGAGACACTGAAGCTTTCTTT.

This rearrangement joins TRBV27 to TRBJ2-2; D is possibly TRBD2 (6 bases). The germline V gene encodes CDR1 MNHEY and CDR2 SMNVEV (reference sequence). Trimming took 10 bases from V and 3 from J, leaving 18 bases between them. The CDR3 loop spans 15 amino acids. The CDR3 spells CATGSMGGYTGELFF. The CDR3 DNA is TGTGCCACCGGTAGTATGGGGGGATACACCGGGGAGCTGTTTTTT.

Only one count was recorded for this clone. The V and J genes are TRBV28 and TRBJ2-7; D not resolved. The CDR3 spans 13 residues. The V end was cut by 0 bases, the J end by 5 bases, with 8 bases between. Germline values: CDR1 MDHEN, CDR2 SYDVKM. The CDR3 DNA reads as TGTGCCAGCAGTTTATGGTCAGCCCACGAGCAGTACTTC. Residues: CASSLWSAHEQYF.

This clone was counted a single time. The V and J genes are TRBV19 and TRBJ1-6; 7 bases are shared with TRBD1. V dropped 9 bases and J dropped 7; count of bases not matched to a gene: 9. This CDR3 is built from 14 residues. Germline V gene data show CDR1 as LNHDA and CDR2 as SQIVND (reference sequence). This CDR3 reads CASTPGQTNSPLHF. CDR3 nucleotides: TGTGCCAGCACCCCGGGACAGACCAATTCACCCCTCCACTTT.